This T cell receptor (beta chain) appears in the sequencing data of a study of type 1 regulatory T cells. Overall study: This in vitro CD4 product, T-allo10, is enriched for Tr1 cells and alloantigen-specific. Study-level points and caveats: Tr1 cells had a more restricted TCR repertoire than non-Tr1 cells.

TCRdb independently ran MiXCR on the reads; one entry per CDR3 protein. The sample lists 60,000 to 70,000 distinct CDR3 sequences; 49% were seen once. The length of the CDR3 is 13 residues. V trimming: 6 bases; J trimming: 9 bases; junction bases outside the gene matches: 9. From germline, CDR1 is DFQATT and CDR2 SNEGSKA (reference sequence). Details on this clonotype: Antigen unknown.

The sample consisted of cultured non-Tr1 T cells, either the whole culture or a sorted T cell fraction (not recorded which). The genes are TRBV20-1 and TRBJ2-1; 9 bases are a match to TRBD1. The TCR comes from a human donor in good health. The CDR3 coding sequence is TGCAGTGCCCAGGACAGGGGCTACGGTGAGCAGTTCTTC. It codes for CSAQDRGYGEQFF.